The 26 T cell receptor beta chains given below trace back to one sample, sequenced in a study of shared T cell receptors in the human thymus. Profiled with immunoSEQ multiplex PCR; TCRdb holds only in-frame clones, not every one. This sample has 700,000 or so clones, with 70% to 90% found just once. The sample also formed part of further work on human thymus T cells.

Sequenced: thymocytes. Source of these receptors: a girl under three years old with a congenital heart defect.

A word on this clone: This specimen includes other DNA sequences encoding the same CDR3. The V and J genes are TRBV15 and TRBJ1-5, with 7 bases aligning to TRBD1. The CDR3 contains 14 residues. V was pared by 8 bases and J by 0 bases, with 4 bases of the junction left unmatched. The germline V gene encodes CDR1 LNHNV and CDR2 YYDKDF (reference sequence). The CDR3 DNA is TGTGCCACCGCAGGGGGTTATAGCAATCAGCCCCAGCATTTT. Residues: CATAGGYSNQPQHF.

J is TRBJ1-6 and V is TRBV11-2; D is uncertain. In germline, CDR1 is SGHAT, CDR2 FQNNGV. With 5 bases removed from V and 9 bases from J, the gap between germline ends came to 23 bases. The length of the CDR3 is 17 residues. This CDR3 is CASSPQCLSSEGSPLHF. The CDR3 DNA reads TGTGCCAGCAGCCCCCAGTGCTTAAGTTCAGAGGGTTCACCCCTCCACTTT.

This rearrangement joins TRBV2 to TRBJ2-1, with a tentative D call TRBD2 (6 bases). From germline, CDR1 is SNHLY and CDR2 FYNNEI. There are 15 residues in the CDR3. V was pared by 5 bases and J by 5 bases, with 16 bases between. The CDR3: CASSLTWGDHNEQFF. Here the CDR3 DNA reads TGTGCCAGCAGTCTTACCTGGGGGGACCACAATGAGCAGTTCTTC.

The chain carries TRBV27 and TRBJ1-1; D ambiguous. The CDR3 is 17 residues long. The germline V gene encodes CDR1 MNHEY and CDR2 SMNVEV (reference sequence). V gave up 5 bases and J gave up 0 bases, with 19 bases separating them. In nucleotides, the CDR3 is TGTGCCAGCAGTCTAAACCCCCGGGATTTCATGAACACTGAAGCTTTCTTT. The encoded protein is CASSLNPRDFMNTEAFF.

The CDR3 coding sequence is TGTGCCAGCAGCTTAACCATCTTGACCGGGGACAGGGGGAGGACTGAAGCTTTCTTT. Amino acids: CASSLTILTGDRGRTEAFF. The chain links TRBV7-3 to TRBJ1-1; 11 bases fit TRBD1. This CDR3 spans 19 amino acids. Losses at the gene ends were 0 bases for V and 5 bases for J; bases not matched to a gene: 14. Germline V gives CDR1 SGHTA, CDR2 FQGTGA.

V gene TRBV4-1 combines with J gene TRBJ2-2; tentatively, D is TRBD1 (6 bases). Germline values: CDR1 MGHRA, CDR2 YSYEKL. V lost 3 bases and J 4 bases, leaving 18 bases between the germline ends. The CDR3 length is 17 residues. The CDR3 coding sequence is TGCGCCAGCAGCCACCCCTGGGGGCAGGGGAGCACCGGGGAGCTGTTTTTT. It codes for CASSHPWGQGSTGELFF.

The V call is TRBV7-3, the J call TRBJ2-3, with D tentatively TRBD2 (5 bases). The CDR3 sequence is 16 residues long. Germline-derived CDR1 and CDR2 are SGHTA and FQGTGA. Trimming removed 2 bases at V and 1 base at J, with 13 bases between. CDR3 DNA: TGTGCCAGCAGCTTACAGGCGGCGGGTCGCACAGATACGCAGTATTTT. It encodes CASSLQAAGRTDTQYF.

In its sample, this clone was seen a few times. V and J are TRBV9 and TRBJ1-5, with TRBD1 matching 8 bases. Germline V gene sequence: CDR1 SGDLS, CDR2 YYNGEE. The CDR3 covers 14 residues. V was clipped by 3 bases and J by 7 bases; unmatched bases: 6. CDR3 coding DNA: TGTGCCAGCAGCGAGACAGGGGAGGACCAGCCCCAGCATTTT. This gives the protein CASSETGEDQPQHF.

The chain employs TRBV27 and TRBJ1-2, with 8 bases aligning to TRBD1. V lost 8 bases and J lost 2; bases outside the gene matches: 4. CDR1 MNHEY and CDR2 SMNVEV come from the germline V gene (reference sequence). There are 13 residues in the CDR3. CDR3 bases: TGTGCCAGCCGACAGGGGAGGAACTATGGCTACACCTTC. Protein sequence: CASRQGRNYGYTF.

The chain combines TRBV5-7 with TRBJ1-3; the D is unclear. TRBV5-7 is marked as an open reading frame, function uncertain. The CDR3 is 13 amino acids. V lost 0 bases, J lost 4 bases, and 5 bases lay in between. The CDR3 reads CASSLERGNTIYF. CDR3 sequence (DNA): TGTGCCAGCAGCTTGGAACGGGGAAACACCATATATTTT.

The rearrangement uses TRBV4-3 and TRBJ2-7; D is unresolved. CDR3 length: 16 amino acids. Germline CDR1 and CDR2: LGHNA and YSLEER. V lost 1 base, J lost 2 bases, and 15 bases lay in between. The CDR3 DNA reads TGCGCCAGCAGCCAAGTAACCGGGTCGACCCCCTACGAGCAGTACTTC. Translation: CASSQVTGSTPYEQYF.

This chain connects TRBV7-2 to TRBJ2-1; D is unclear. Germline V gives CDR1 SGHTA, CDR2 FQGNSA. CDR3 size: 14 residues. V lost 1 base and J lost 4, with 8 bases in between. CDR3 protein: CASSLDRRYNEQFF. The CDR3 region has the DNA TGTGCCAGCAGCTTAGACCGTCGGTACAATGAGCAGTTCTTC.

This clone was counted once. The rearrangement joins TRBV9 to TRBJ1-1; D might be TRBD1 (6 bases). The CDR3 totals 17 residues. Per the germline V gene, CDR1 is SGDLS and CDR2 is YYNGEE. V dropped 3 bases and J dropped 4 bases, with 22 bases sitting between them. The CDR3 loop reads CASSDRYGWDTGTEAFF. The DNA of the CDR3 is TGTGCCAGCAGCGATCGATACGGGTGGGACACGGGCACTGAAGCTTTCTTT. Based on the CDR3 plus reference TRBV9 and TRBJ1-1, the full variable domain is DSGVTQTPKHLITATGQRVTLRCSPRSGDLSVYWYQQSLDQGLQFLIQYYNGEERAKGNILERFSAQQFPDLHSELNLSSLELGDSALYFCASSDRYGWDTGTEAFFGQGTRLTVV.

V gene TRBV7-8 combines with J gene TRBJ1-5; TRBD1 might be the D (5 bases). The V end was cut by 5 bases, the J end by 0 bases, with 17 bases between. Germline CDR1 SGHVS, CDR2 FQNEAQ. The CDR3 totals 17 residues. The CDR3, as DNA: TGTGCCAGCAGCCCAGGCGAAGGACATCGTAGCAATCAGCCCCAGCATTTT. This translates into CASSPGEGHRSNQPQHF. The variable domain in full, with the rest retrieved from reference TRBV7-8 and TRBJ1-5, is GAGVSQSPRYKVAKRGQDVALRCDPISGHVSLFWYQQALGQGPEFLTYFQNEAQLDKSGLPSDRFFAERPEGSVSTLKIQRTQQEDSAVYLCASSPGEGHRSNQPQHFGDGTRLSIL.

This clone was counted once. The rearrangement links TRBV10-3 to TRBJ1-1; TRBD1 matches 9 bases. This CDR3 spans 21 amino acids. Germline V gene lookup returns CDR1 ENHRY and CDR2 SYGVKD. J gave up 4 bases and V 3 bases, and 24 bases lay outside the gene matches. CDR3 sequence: CAISEKGQGVPRGDRVTEAFF. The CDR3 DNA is TGTGCCATCAGTGAAAAGGGACAGGGAGTTCCGCGGGGAGATCGAGTCACTGAAGCTTTCTTT.

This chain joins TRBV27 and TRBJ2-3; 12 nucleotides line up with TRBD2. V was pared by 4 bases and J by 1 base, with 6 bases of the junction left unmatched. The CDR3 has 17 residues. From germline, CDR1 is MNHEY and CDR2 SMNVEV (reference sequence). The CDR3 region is CASSYTSGGFRTDTQYF. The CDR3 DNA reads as TGTGCCAGCAGTTACACTAGCGGGGGGTTTCGCACAGATACGCAGTATTTT.

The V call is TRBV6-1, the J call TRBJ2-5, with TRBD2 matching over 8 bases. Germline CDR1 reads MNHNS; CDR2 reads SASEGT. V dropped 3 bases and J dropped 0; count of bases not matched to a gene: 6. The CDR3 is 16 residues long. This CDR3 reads CASSEFQRGYQETQYF. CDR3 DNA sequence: TGTGCCAGCAGTGAGTTCCAGCGGGGGTACCAAGAGACCCAGTACTTC.

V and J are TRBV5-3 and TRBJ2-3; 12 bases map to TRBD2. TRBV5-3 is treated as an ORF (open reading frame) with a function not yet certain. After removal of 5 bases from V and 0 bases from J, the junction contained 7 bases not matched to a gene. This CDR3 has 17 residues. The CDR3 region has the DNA TGTGCCAGAAGTTTTAGACTAGCGGGGGTTAGCACAGATACGCAGTATTTT. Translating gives CARSFRLAGVSTDTQYF.

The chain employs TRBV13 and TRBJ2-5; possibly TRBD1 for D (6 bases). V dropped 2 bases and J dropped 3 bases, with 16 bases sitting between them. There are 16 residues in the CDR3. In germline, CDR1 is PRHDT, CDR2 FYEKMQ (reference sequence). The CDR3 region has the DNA TGTGCCAGCAGCTTATCCAGTAGGGGGTTGAAAGAGACCCAGTACTTC. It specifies CASSLSSRGLKETQYF.

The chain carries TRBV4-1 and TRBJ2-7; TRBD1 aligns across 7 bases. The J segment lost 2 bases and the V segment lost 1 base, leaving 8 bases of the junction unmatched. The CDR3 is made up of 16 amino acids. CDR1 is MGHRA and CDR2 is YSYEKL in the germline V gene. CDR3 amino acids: CASSQVTGQCPYEQYF. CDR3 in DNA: TGCGCCAGCAGCCAAGTGACGGGACAGTGCCCCTACGAGCAGTACTTC.

CDR3 amino acids: CASQGALRETQYF. Here the CDR3 DNA reads TGTGCCAGTCAGGGGGCTCTACGGGAGACCCAGTACTTC. V and J are TRBV2 and TRBJ2-5, with 8 bases matching TRBD1. This CDR3 region has 13 residues. The germline CDR1 and CDR2 sequences are SNHLY and FYNNEI. V was pared by 9 bases and J by 5 bases, with 8 bases of the junction left unmatched.

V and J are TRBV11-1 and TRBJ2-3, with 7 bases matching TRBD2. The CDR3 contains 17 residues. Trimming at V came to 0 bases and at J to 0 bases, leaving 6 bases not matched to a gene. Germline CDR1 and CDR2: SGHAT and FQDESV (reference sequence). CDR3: CASSLAGLLASTDTQYF. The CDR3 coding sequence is TGTGCCAGCAGCTTAGCGGGACTACTCGCTAGCACAGATACGCAGTATTTT.

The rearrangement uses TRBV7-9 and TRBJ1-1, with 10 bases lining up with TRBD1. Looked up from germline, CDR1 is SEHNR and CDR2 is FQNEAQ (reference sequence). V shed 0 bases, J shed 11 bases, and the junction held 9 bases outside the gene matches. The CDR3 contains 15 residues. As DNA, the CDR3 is TGTGCCAGCAGCTTAGCCGAGAGACAGGGGGCGAGGGCTTTCTTT. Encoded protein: CASSLAERQGARAFF.

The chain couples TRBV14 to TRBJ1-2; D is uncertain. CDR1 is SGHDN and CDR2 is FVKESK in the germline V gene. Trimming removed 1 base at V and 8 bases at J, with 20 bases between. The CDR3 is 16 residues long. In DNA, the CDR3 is TGTGCCAGCAGCCAAGCGGTAGGGCCCCCAGGAGGCGGCTACACCTTC. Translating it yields CASSQAVGPPGGGYTF. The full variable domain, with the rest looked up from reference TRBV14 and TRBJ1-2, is EAGVTQFPSHSVIEKGQTVTLRCDPISGHDNLYWYRRVMGKEIKFLLHFVKESKQDESGMPNNRFLAERTGGTYSTLKVQPAELEDSGVYFCASSQAVGPPGGGYTFGSGTRLTVV.

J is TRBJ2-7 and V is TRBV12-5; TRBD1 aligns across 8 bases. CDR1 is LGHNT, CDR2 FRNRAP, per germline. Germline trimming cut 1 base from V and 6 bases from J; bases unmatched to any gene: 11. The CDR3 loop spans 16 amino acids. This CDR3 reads CASGLGEPGQDREQYF. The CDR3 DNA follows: TGTGCTAGTGGTTTGGGAGAACCGGGACAGGATCGCGAGCAGTACTTC.

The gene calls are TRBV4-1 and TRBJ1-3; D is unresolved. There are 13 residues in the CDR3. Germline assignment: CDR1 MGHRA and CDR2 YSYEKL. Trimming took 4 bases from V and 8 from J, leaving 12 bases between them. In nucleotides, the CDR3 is TGCGCCAGCAGCCCAGGCAACTTAGACACCATATATTTT. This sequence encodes CASSPGNLDTIYF.